This T cell receptor (beta chain) is from a study of blood T cell repertoires in COVID-19. Across the whole study: Both acute and convalescent COVID-19 samples were obtained from the United States, Italy and Spain. PBMCs, B-cell-depleted T cells, or T cells provided the cDNA or gDNA that made up the material.

Clones were read by immunoSEQ multiplex PCR, and TCRdb kept only the in-frame ones, dropping some. Found here are about 110,000 clones, 82% of them singletons; the top ten hold 16%. The trim removed 0 bases at V and 4 bases at J, leaving 5 bases unmatched. The CDR3 consists of 15 residues. Germline V gives CDR1 SGHRS, CDR2 YFSETQ. The sequence came from a woman aged 55 to 70 with acute or convalescent COVID-19. The V and J genes are TRBV5-1 and TRBJ1-1, with TRBD1 matching over 8 bases. The sample consisted of peripheral blood. The CDR3 DNA is TGCGCCAGCAGCTTGGCTCAGGGGGCGTTCACTGAAGCTTTCTTT. Protein product: CASSLAQGAFTEAFF.